This TCR beta chain stems from a study of T cell responses to AZD1222 COVID-19 vaccine. The CDR3 length is 13 residues. The V gene's germline CDR1 is MNHEY and CDR2 SVGEGT. Trimming cost V 6 bases and J 3 bases, with 11 bases left between them. As for this clone: The antigen is not known.

Study observations and caveats: Reports say nearly half of spike-specific TCRs go after unmutated variant regions. Donors in the cohort were predominantly white British and more often female, and clonal diversity was possibly underestimated. Rises in breadth and depth of Spike-specific TCRs came after two AZD1222 doses. The study identified only five to seven AZD1222 recipients as seropositive at baseline.

The method was immunoSEQ multiplex PCR; TCRdb's version includes in-frame clones alone and lacks a portion of them. The sample lists under 200,000 clones, approximately 94% occurring once. The source material was peripheral blood, sampled 28 days after the second dose of the MenACWY control vaccine. The chain is built from TRBV6-2 or TRBV6-3 and TRBJ1-1; D is uncertain. This clonotype was sampled from an adult who received the MenACWY meningococcal vaccine as a control. The CDR3 DNA follows: TGTGCCAGCAGCCCCGGTACATACACTGAAGCTTTCTTT. It is translated as CASSPGTYTEAFF.